A selection of T cell receptor beta chains follows, all from one sample in a study of blood T cell repertoires in COVID-19. The repertoire was sequenced with immunoSEQ multiplex PCR; TCRdb's copy has only in-frame clones and lacks some. The sample has 130,000 to 150,000 clones, around 87% seen once. Material: peripheral blood. Every receptor here comes from a man aged 45-65 years who had recovered from COVID-19. Both conserved end residues are part of each CDR3. The order of the fields is D gene, clone size, V gene, J gene, CDR3 protein, CDR3 DNA. A D gene is named only where the DNA matches it firmly. The size of a clone is reported for some rows only, either as once, few or many, or as a class for expanded clones.

>TRBD1|.|TRBV6-6|TRBJ2-1
CASSSGQGIPFF
TGTGCCAGCAGTTCCGGACAGGGAATCCCGTTCTTC
>.|.|TRBV9|TRBJ2-3
CASRPEGLGTDTQYF
TGTGCCAGCAGGCCTGAGGGATTGGGCACAGATACGCAGTATTTT
>.|.|TRBV11-2|TRBJ2-7
CASSSPRGDRIYEQYF
TGTGCCAGCAGCTCCCCCCGCGGGGACAGAATCTACGAGCAGTACTTC
>.|.|TRBV20-1|TRBJ1-1
CSATYGGEAFF
TGCAGTGCCACATATGGCGGTGAAGCTTTCTTT
>.|.|TRBV4-2|TRBJ1-2
CASSQDWRGRNYGYTF
TGTGCCAGCAGCCAAGATTGGCGGGGGAGGAACTATGGCTACACCTTC
>.|.|TRBV7-9|TRBJ1-2
CASSLVGQDHNYGYTF
TGTGCCAGCAGCTTAGTAGGACAAGACCATAACTATGGCTACACCTTC
>TRBD1|.|TRBV19|TRBJ1-5
CASRDPDRPNQPQHF
TGTGCCAGTAGAGACCCGGACAGGCCCAATCAGCCCCAGCATTTT
>.|.|TRBV2|TRBJ2-7
CASSEEGLASYEQYF
TGTGCCAGCAGTGAAGAGGGGTTGGCCTCATACGAGCAGTACTTC
>TRBD2|.|TRBV9|TRBJ2-5
CARSVAGGLGETQYF
TGTGCCCGCAGCGTAGCGGGGGGGCTAGGGGAGACCCAGTACTTC
>TRBD1|.|TRBV7-3|TRBJ1-2
CASSLTASGTGVDGYTF
TGTGCCAGCAGCTTAACGGCTAGCGGGACAGGGGTGGATGGCTACACCTTC
>.|.|TRBV29-1|TRBJ1-4
CSAGRTNEKLFF
TGCAGCGCGGGACGGACTAATGAAAAACTGTTTTTT
>.|.|TRBV30|TRBJ2-7
CAWSITYRYEQYF
TGTGCCTGGAGTATTACTTACAGATACGAGCAGTACTTC
>TRBD1|.|TRBV7-8|TRBJ1-5
CASSLGQGYNQPQHF
TGTGCCAGCAGCCTGGGACAGGGGTACAATCAGCCCCAGCATTTT
>TRBD1|.|TRBV19|TRBJ1-3
CASSASGGTIYF
TGTGCCAGTAGTGCCTCAGGGGGCACCATATATTTT
>TRBD2|.|TRBV7-2|TRBJ2-7
CASSRGGPYEQYF
TGTGCCAGCAGCCGCGGGGGGCCCTACGAGCAGTACTTC
>.|.|TRBV6-5|TRBJ2-7
CASSTGHFSYEQYF
TGTGCCAGCAGCACCGGACACTTCTCCTACGAGCAGTACTTC
>TRBD2|.|TRBV11-2|TRBJ2-1
CASSLDLRGGGNEQFF
TGTGCCAGCAGCTTAGATTTGCGGGGGGGAGGAAATGAGCAGTTCTTC
>TRBD1|.|TRBV7-9|TRBJ1-1
CASSFGQGGTEAFF
TGTGCCAGCAGCTTCGGACAGGGGGGTACTGAAGCTTTCTTT
>.|.|TRBV28|TRBJ1-1
CASSLGPAGTEAFF
TGTGCCAGCAGTTTAGGGCCCGCGGGGACTGAAGCTTTCTTT
>.|.|TRBV7-8|TRBJ2-5
CASTLGSGRETQYF
TGTGCCAGCACCCTAGGATCGGGTAGGGAGACCCAGTACTTC
>TRBD1|.|TRBV7-2|TRBJ1-1
CASSPAPQGRTEAFF
TGTGCCAGCAGCCCAGCCCCACAGGGGCGGACTGAAGCTTTCTTT
>TRBD2|once|TRBV7-2|TRBJ2-3
CASSQGLAGGTDTQYF
TGTGCCAGCAGCCAGGGACTAGCGGGGGGAACAGATACGCAGTATTTT
>.|.|TRBV10-3|TRBJ2-5
CAISVRFQETQYF
TGTGCCATCAGTGTCAGGTTCCAAGAGACCCAGTACTTC
>.|.|TRBV2|TRBJ2-7
CASSVTGSSYEQYF
TGTGCCAGCAGTGTTACAGGGAGCTCCTACGAGCAGTACTTC
>TRBD1|once|TRBV7-2|TRBJ1-5
CASSPPRQGTINQPQHF
TGTGCCAGCAGCCCACCCCGACAGGGAACTATTAATCAGCCCCAGCATTTT
>.|.|TRBV5-1|TRBJ2-7
CASSWVPGSSYEQYF
TGCGCCAGCAGCTGGGTCCCGGGGTCCTCCTACGAGCAGTACTTC
>.|.|TRBV19|TRBJ2-7
CASSIPGSYEQYF
TGTGCCAGTAGTATACCGGGAAGCTACGAGCAGTACTTC
>.|few|TRBV9|TRBJ1-2
CASSVVSGYGYTF
TGTGCCAGCAGCGTAGTTTCAGGGTATGGCTACACCTTC
>.|.|TRBV15|TRBJ2-7
CATSLVPRAYEQYF
TGTGCCACCAGTCTAGTTCCCCGAGCCTACGAGCAGTACTTC
>.|.|TRBV4-3|TRBJ2-7
CASSQEEGGSSYEQYF
TGCGCCAGCAGCCAAGAGGAGGGGGGGAGCTCCTACGAGCAGTACTTC
>.|few|TRBV7-9|TRBJ2-5
CASSWGLGETQYF
TGTGCCAGCAGCTGGGGCCTGGGGGAGACCCAGTACTTC
>.|.|TRBV7-2|TRBJ2-3
CASSSPGDTQYF
TGTGCCAGCAGCTCGCCAGGAGATACGCAGTATTTT
>TRBD1|.|TRBV9|TRBJ1-6
CASSAEGARSPLHF
TGTGCCAGCAGCGCCGAGGGGGCAAGATCACCCCTCCACTTT
>TRBD2|.|TRBV11-2|TRBJ2-7
CASSDPGLAPPSSYEQYF
TGTGCCAGCAGCGATCCGGGACTAGCGCCTCCGAGCTCCTACGAGCAGTACTTC
>.|once|TRBV7-2|TRBJ1-6
CASSFADFNSPLHF
TGTGCCAGCAGCTTTGCAGATTTTAATTCACCCCTCCACTTT
>.|.|TRBV6-1|TRBJ1-1
CASSEGPGVGTEAFF
TGTGCCAGCAGTGAAGGTCCAGGGGTCGGCACTGAAGCTTTCTTT
>TRBD1|.|TRBV15|TRBJ2-5
CATSRGDRGDQETQYF
TGTGCCACCAGCAGAGGAGACAGGGGGGACCAAGAGACCCAGTACTTC
>TRBD1|few|TRBV6-2/TRBV6-3|TRBJ1-5
CASSRDRAVQPQHF
TGTGCCAGCAGCCGGGACAGGGCGGTTCAGCCCCAGCATTTT
>.|.|TRBV6-5|TRBJ2-1
CASRRRTQRDNEQFF
TGTGCCAGCAGGCGGAGAACTCAACGGGACAATGAGCAGTTCTTC
>.|once|TRBV6-2/TRBV6-3|TRBJ2-5
CASSVRDGETQYF
TGTGCCAGCAGTGTCAGGGATGGAGAGACCCAGTACTTC
>.|.|TRBV6-1|TRBJ2-3
CASSEGGFITQYF
TGTGCCAGCAGTGAAGGAGGGTTTATTACGCAGTATTTT
>.|.|TRBV6-5|TRBJ1-2
CASSFEKGADGYTF
TGTGCCAGCAGTTTCGAAAAGGGAGCGGACGGCTACACCTTC
>TRBD1|.|TRBV5-6|TRBJ2-7
CASSPLPTGGAYEQYF
TGTGCCAGCAGCCCCCTCCCGACAGGGGGCGCCTACGAGCAGTACTTC
>.|.|TRBV2|TRBJ2-1
CASSELAGEHEQFF
TGTGCCAGCAGTGAATTAGCAGGGGAGCATGAGCAGTTCTTC
>.|.|TRBV2|TRBJ1-5
CASSRLPNQPQHF
TGTGCCAGCAGTAGACTCCCCAATCAGCCCCAGCATTTT
>TRBD2|.|TRBV11-2|TRBJ2-5
CASSLALGGETQYF
TGTGCCAGCAGCTTAGCCCTGGGGGGGGAGACCCAGTACTTC